A single T cell receptor (beta chain) is shown here with its context. The data were taken from a study of ipilimumab plus nivolumab after autologous stem cell transplantation. CDR1 is SEHNR, CDR2 FQNEAQ, per germline (reference sequence). V lost 4 bases, J lost 5 bases, and 17 bases lay in between. CDR3 size: 15 residues. TCRdb's copy holds only in-frame clones and misses some; the assay was immunoSEQ multiplex PCR. Altogether 77,000 or so clones are present, approximately 83% being singletons, with the ten largest covering 2% to 2.5%. This rearrangement joins TRBV7-9 to TRBJ2-5; D possibly corresponds to TRBD1 (6 bases). The specimen comprised PBMCs, sampled in a trial of ipilimumab plus nivolumab as post-transplant consolidation. This sequence was found in a male donor with diffuse large B-cell lymphoma. For the CDR3, the DNA is TGTGCCAGCAGCTATGGACAGTCCCAGCGGGAGACCCAGTACTTC. This translates into CASSYGQSQRETQYF.